These 15 T cell receptor beta chains were all obtained from the same sample, sequenced in a study of blood T cell repertoires in COVID-19. Sequencing used immunoSEQ multiplex PCR; TCRdb keeps in-frame clones, though not all of them. The profile shows around 58,000 clones, 90% of them singletons. Source material: peripheral blood. The origin of the receptors is a man aged 55-75 years with active COVID-19.

This clone has only one observation. The chain recombines TRBV9 with TRBJ1-1, with unresolved D. The V gene's germline CDR1 is SGDLS and CDR2 YYNGEE. With 1 base removed from V and 6 bases from J, the gap between germline ends came to 13 bases. The CDR3 length is 14 residues. The CDR3 sequence is CASSVSGVQAEAFF. CDR3 DNA: TGTGCCAGCAGCGTATCCGGGGTTCAGGCTGAAGCTTTCTTT. Filled out from reference TRBV9 and TRBJ1-1, the complete variable domain reads DSGVTQTPKHLITATGQRVTLRCSPRSGDLSVYWYQQSLDQGLQFLIQYYNGEERAKGNILERFSAQQFPDLHSELNLSSLELGDSALYFCASSVSGVQAEAFFGQGTRLTVV.

By sample share, this clone is medium-sized. This chain links TRBV5-1 with TRBJ1-4; TRBD1 matches 8 bases. Germline values: CDR1 SGHRS, CDR2 YFSETQ. V gave up 1 base and J gave up 6 bases; unmatched junction bases: 8. CDR3 size: 16 residues. CDR3 region: CASSLLQGALDEKLFF. CDR3 nucleotide sequence: TGCGCCAGCAGCTTGCTCCAGGGGGCTCTGGATGAAAAACTGTTTTTT.

V is TRBV7-9 and J is TRBJ2-5; D is unresolved. This CDR3 region has 11 residues. Germline V gene sequence: CDR1 SEHNR, CDR2 FQNEAQ (reference sequence). V was trimmed by 8 bases and J by 5 bases, leaving 9 bases between them. The CDR3, as DNA: TGTGCCAGCGAAGAACGGGAGACCCAGTACTTC. Amino acid sequence: CASEERETQYF.

The chain is built from TRBV7-8 and TRBJ2-1; 7 nucleotides agree with TRBD2. The CDR3 consists of 14 residues. The V segment lost 5 bases and the J segment 11 bases; nucleotides outside the gene matches: 12. Germline values: CDR1 SGHVS, CDR2 FQNEAQ. Here the CDR3 DNA reads TGTGCCAGCAGCGCACGAGGACTAGACAACAAGCAGTTCTTC. Amino acids: CASSARGLDNKQFF.

The rearrangement links TRBV7-8 to TRBJ1-4; D is ambiguous. V was pared by 4 bases and J by 0 bases, with 12 bases between. From germline, CDR1 is SGHVS and CDR2 FQNEAQ. This CDR3 region has 16 residues. The CDR3 region has the DNA TGTGCCAGCAGCTCACGGACTTTCGCAACTAATGAAAAACTGTTTTTT. Its translation: CASSSRTFATNEKLFF.

This chain uses TRBV5-1 with TRBJ2-6; TRBD2 aligns across 10 bases. The CDR3 is made up of 16 amino acids. V lost 4 bases and J lost 13; bases outside the gene matches: 14. Germline-derived CDR1 and CDR2 are SGHRS and YFSETQ. The CDR3 sequence: CASSITGLAISGVLTF. Here the CDR3 DNA reads TGCGCCAGCAGCATTACGGGACTAGCGATCTCTGGAGTCCTGACTTTC.

This chain connects TRBV7-3 to TRBJ2-1, with 9 bases matching TRBD2. Trimming at V came to 4 bases and at J to 8 bases, leaving 9 bases not matched to a gene. Germline V gene data show CDR1 as SGHTA and CDR2 as FQGTGA. This CDR3 is 15 amino acids long. The CDR3 DNA sequence: TGTGCCAGCAGCTCCATGAGCGGGAGGTCGGATGAGCAGTTCTTC. Translated, it gives CASSSMSGRSDEQFF.

In this sample, this clone turned up a few times. V gene TRBV7-9 combines with J gene TRBJ1-2; D is possibly TRBD1 (5 bases). CDR1 is SEHNR and CDR2 is FQNEAQ in the germline V gene (reference sequence). Trimming removed 1 base at V and 2 bases at J, with 8 bases between. The CDR3 covers 14 residues. The CDR3 sequence is CASSLETANYGYTF. In nucleotides, the CDR3 is TGTGCCAGCAGCTTAGAGACAGCCAACTATGGCTACACCTTC.

The rearrangement links TRBV6-4 to TRBJ2-1; TRBD2 agrees at 11 bases. Unmatched junction bases numbered 3, after V lost 0 bases and J lost 8 bases. This CDR3 region has 15 residues. Germline V lookup: CDR1 MRHNA, CDR2 SNTAGT. CDR3: CASSDSFSGRDEQFF. The CDR3, as DNA: TGTGCCAGCAGTGACTCCTTTAGCGGGAGGGATGAGCAGTTCTTC.

The chain recombines TRBV11-2 with TRBJ2-5; 10 bases line up with TRBD2. J was trimmed by 5 bases and V by 5 bases; bases with no gene match: 20. The CDR3 loop spans 19 amino acids. CDR1 and CDR2 (germline): SGHAT, FQNNGV. The CDR3 loop is CASSIRYKASGREDETQYF. The CDR3 DNA reads as TGTGCCAGCAGCATTAGGTATAAGGCTAGCGGGAGAGAGGATGAGACCCAGTACTTC.

The genes are TRBV6-5 and TRBJ2-4; 7 bases match TRBD1. CDR3 length: 14 amino acids. Trimming cost V 2 bases and J 7 bases; bases outside gene matches: 5. The V gene's germline CDR1 is MNHEY and CDR2 SVGAGI. The CDR3 DNA sequence: TGTGCCAGCAGTTACGCCACACAGGGGAACATTCAGTACTTC. Its translation is CASSYATQGNIQYF.

The chain couples TRBV5-1 to TRBJ2-3; 7 nucleotides agree with TRBD2. The V and J ends lost 7 bases and 0 bases, in that order; junction bases with no gene match: 5. This CDR3 contains 14 residues. Looked up from germline, CDR1 is SGHRS and CDR2 is YFSETQ. The CDR3 region has the DNA TGCGCCAGCGCAGGCGGGGGAAGCACAGATACGCAGTATTTT. It is translated as CASAGGGSTDTQYF.

The rearrangement joins TRBV10-3 to TRBJ2-2; D gene ambiguous. The germline gives CDR1 ENHRY, CDR2 SYGVKD. The CDR3 consists of 13 residues. CDR3 amino acids: CARKARLTGELFF. The CDR3 nucleotides are TGTGCTCGCAAAGCGCGCCTCACCGGGGAGCTGTTTTTT.

The J gene is TRBJ1-3, the V gene TRBV28, with a tentative D call TRBD1 (5 bases). The CDR3 totals 15 residues. The ends were cut back, 5 bases at V and 5 bases at J, with 16 bases in the middle. Germline V gene lookup returns CDR1 MDHEN and CDR2 SYDVKM. This chain's CDR3 is CASSLGTGGRNTIYF. For the CDR3, the DNA is TGTGCCAGCAGTCTAGGGACCGGGGGACGAAACACCATATATTTT.

This chain uses TRBV19 with TRBJ1-1; 7 bases are a match to TRBD1. V lost 8 bases, J lost 6 bases, and 12 bases stayed unmatched. The CDR3 has 14 amino acids. Per germline, CDR1 LNHDA and CDR2 SQIVND (reference sequence). This chain's CDR3 is CASSKTGPSPEAFF. The CDR3 DNA reads as TGTGCCAGTTCCAAGACAGGGCCGAGCCCTGAAGCTTTCTTT.